The 26 T cell receptor beta chains given below trace back to one sample, sequenced in a study of response to subunit inactivated influenza vaccine. TCRdb recomputed calls from the RT-PCR reads with MiXCR, one row per CDR3 protein. The data show 500,000 to 600,000 distinct CDR3 sequences, 7.6% seen once. Sequenced material: PBMCs from blood, taken roughly 24 months after vaccination. These receptors were taken from a man between 50 and 75 years old who received an inactivated influenza vaccine.

This clonotype has a count of ten or more. The V call is TRBV19, the J call TRBJ2-1; D call uncertain. CDR3 length equals 12 residues. CDR1 and CDR2 (germline): LNHDA, SQIVND (reference sequence). V lost 3 bases and J 9 bases, leaving 9 bases between the germline ends. CDR3 nucleotide sequence: TGTGCCAGTAGTATGTCGCGTGGTGAGCAGTTCTTC. The encoded protein is CASSMSRGEQFF.

This clonotype was detected ten times or more. This sequence joins TRBV18 and TRBJ2-5; D is perhaps TRBD2 (7 bases). Trimming pared 5 bases from V and 5 bases from J, leaving 18 bases between. Germline CDR1 and CDR2: KGHSH and LQKENI. This CDR3 comprises 15 residues. CDR3 DNA: TGTGCCAGCTCAAGCCGACAGGCCGGGGGGGAGACCCAGTACTTC. Its translation: CASSSRQAGGETQYF.

This clonotype has at least ten counts. J is TRBJ2-3 and V is TRBV7-3; TRBD2 aligns across 9 bases. CDR1 SGHTA and CDR2 FQGTGA come from the germline V gene. The CDR3 is 18 amino acids. V shed 5 bases and J 0 bases; nucleotides not matched to a gene: 12. The CDR3 reads CASSPDSTSGPSTDTQYF. DNA of the CDR3: TGTGCCAGCAGCCCTGACTCCACTAGCGGGCCTAGCACAGATACGCAGTATTTT.

The chain has TRBV2 and TRBJ1-6; 7 bases map to TRBD1. Trimming at V came to 6 bases and at J to 1 base, leaving 6 bases not matched to a gene. Germline V gene data show CDR1 as SNHLY and CDR2 as FYNNEI. The CDR3 loop spans 16 amino acids. CDR3 region: CASSRDSYSYNSPLHF. For the CDR3, the DNA is TGTGCCAGCAGCCGGGACAGCTATTCCTATAATTCACCCCTCCACTTT.

This clonotype was picked up a small number of times. J is TRBJ2-1 and V is TRBV29-1; D may be TRBD1 (5 bases). The germline gives CDR1 SQVTM, CDR2 ANQGSEA. Trimming removed 3 bases at V and 0 bases at J, with 9 bases between. This CDR3 is 14 amino acids long. The CDR3 coding sequence is TGCAGCGTTGATGGGGCGGTCTCCTACAATGAGCAGTTCTTC. Translated, it gives CSVDGAVSYNEQFF.

The chain joins TRBV7-2 to TRBJ1-1; a possible D gene is TRBD1 (5 bases). Germline V CDR1 and CDR2: SGHTA, FQGNSA. CDR3 length: 16 amino acids. V lost 1 base, J lost 2 bases, and 14 bases lay in between. CDR3 sequence: CASSLVTGGRNTEAFF. The CDR3 coding sequence is TGTGCCAGCAGCTTAGTCACCGGGGGGAGAAACACTGAAGCTTTCTTT. Full variable domain (rest looked up from reference TRBV7-2 and TRBJ1-1): GAGVSQSPSNKVTEKGKDVELRCDPISGHTALYWYRQSLGQGLEFLIYFQGNSAPDKSGLPSDRFSAERTGGSVSTLTIQRTQQEDSAVYLCASSLVTGGRNTEAFFGQGTRLTVV.

In its sample, this clonotype was seen a few times. The chain recombines TRBV5-5 with TRBJ2-3, with 12 bases that match TRBD2. J gave up 7 bases and V 4 bases, and 10 bases lay outside the gene matches. The CDR3 is made up of 16 amino acids. Germline values: CDR1 SGHKS, CDR2 YYEKEE (reference sequence). CDR3 sequence: CASSPLTSGSGNTQYF. CDR3 DNA: TGTGCCAGCAGCCCACTGACTAGCGGGAGCGGTAATACGCAGTATTTT.

The J gene is TRBJ1-1, the V gene TRBV7-2, with D unresolved. The CDR3 totals 14 residues. The germline CDR1 and CDR2 sequences are SGHTA and FQGNSA. Trimming shortened V by 2 bases and J by 5 bases, and 12 bases separated the two germline ends. This CDR3 is CASSLLQLVTEAFF. DNA of the CDR3: TGTGCCAGCAGCTTACTACAGTTAGTGACTGAAGCTTTCTTT.

This clonotype was seen more than once but under ten times. The chain recombines TRBV20-1 with TRBJ2-3, with TRBD1 matching 7 bases. Trimming removed 4 bases from V and 5 bases from J; junction bases left unmatched: 9. This CDR3 spans 14 amino acids. Germline V gives CDR1 DFQATT, CDR2 SNEGSKA (reference sequence). Written as DNA, the CDR3 is TGCAGTGCTAAAAGAGCAGGGGGAATAGATACGCAGTATTTT. It is translated as CSAKRAGGIDTQYF.

On this clonotype: A single base separates this from a much larger clone, so it may be a read error. This sequence joins TRBV12-3 or TRBV12-4 and TRBJ2-7; D might be TRBD2 (5 bases). The CDR3 has 13 residues. V was trimmed by 5 bases and J by 0 bases, leaving 8 bases between them. DNA for the CDR3: TGTGCCAGCAGTCAGGAGGACTCCTACGAGCAGTACTTC. As protein: CASSQEDSYEQYF.

The V gene is TRBV12-3 or TRBV12-4, the J gene TRBJ2-3; D perhaps matches TRBD1 (5 bases). V lost 3 bases to trimming and J lost 1 base, with 11 bases between them. The CDR3 runs to 15 residues. CDR3 DNA: TGTGCCAGCAGTTTCCGACAGCCCGGCACAGATACGCAGTATTTT. Its protein is CASSFRQPGTDTQYF.

A few counts support this clonotype. In DNA, the CDR3 is TGTGCCAGCAGTTTCGGCCAGGCCACAGATACGCAGTATTTT. It specifies CASSFGQATDTQYF. The genes are TRBV12-3 or TRBV12-4 and TRBJ2-3; D remains unclear. Between the trimmed V and J ends, which lost 3 bases and 2 bases, there was a span of 9 bases. The CDR3 totals 14 residues.

This clonotype was counted a few times. The chain couples TRBV7-2 to TRBJ1-6, with TRBD1 identical over 7 bases. Germline CDR1 reads SGHTA; CDR2 reads FQGNSA. The CDR3 length is 15 residues. Germline trimming cut 0 bases from V and 9 bases from J; bases unmatched to any gene: 5. CDR3 in amino acids: CASSLAGRGSSPLHF. The CDR3 DNA sequence: TGTGCCAGCAGCTTAGCGGGCAGGGGGAGTTCACCCCTCCACTTT. Using reference TRBV7-2 and TRBJ1-6 for the parts outside the CDR3, the full variable domain is GAGVSQSPSNKVTEKGKDVELRCDPISGHTALYWYRQSLGQGLEFLIYFQGNSAPDKSGLPSDRFSAERTGGSVSTLTIQRTQQEDSAVYLCASSLAGRGSSPLHFGNGTRLTVT.

The chain recombines TRBV5-5 with TRBJ2-3; D gene unclear. The CDR3 contains 12 residues. Trimming removed 0 bases from V and 5 bases from J, with 4 bases in between. CDR1 is SGHKS and CDR2 is YYEKEE in the germline V gene (reference sequence). The CDR3 here is CASSLAEDTQYF. The CDR3 coding sequence is TGTGCCAGCAGCTTGGCGGAAGATACGCAGTATTTT.

This clonotype was counted many times. The chain employs TRBV10-3 and TRBJ1-3; 8 positions match TRBD1. The J segment lost 3 bases and the V segment lost 4 bases, leaving 5 bases of the junction unmatched. This CDR3 contains 15 residues. Germline V gene sequence: CDR1 ENHRY, CDR2 SYGVKD. CDR3 nucleotide sequence: TGTGCCATCAGTGCCGCGGACAGGGTTGGAAACACCATATATTTT. Translation: CAISAADRVGNTIYF.

The chain combines TRBV20-1 with TRBJ2-3; TRBD2 matches at 11 bases. V was pared by 3 bases and J by 6 bases, with 8 bases of the junction left unmatched. There are 15 residues in the CDR3. Germline V CDR1 and CDR2: DFQATT, SNEGSKA (reference sequence). The CDR3 spells CSARKTSGMRDTQYF. CDR3 nucleotides: TGCAGTGCTAGGAAGACTAGCGGGATGAGGGATACGCAGTATTTT.

V gene TRBV27 combines with J gene TRBJ2-2; D may be TRBD1 (6 bases). The germline gives CDR1 MNHEY, CDR2 SMNVEV (reference sequence). This CDR3 comprises 13 residues. Trimming took off 2 bases at V and 8 bases at J, with 9 bases between the two ends. CDR3 residues: CASSLQGFGELFF. The CDR3 DNA sequence: TGTGCCAGCAGTTTACAGGGGTTTGGGGAGCTGTTTTTT.

This clonotype was found a few times. The chain uses TRBV7-9 and TRBJ2-7; 8 bases line up with TRBD2. The ends lost 5 bases at V and 3 bases at J; junction bases unmatched: 9. The CDR3 is 15 residues long. Germline V CDR1 and CDR2: SEHNR, FQNEAQ (reference sequence). Here the CDR3 DNA reads TGTGCCAGCAGCCCCCAAGTGGCGGGAGGCTACGAGCAGTACTTC. This translates into CASSPQVAGGYEQYF.

This clonotype was counted a few times. This chain connects TRBV5-6 to TRBJ2-7; 9 bases are shared with TRBD2. Germline V gene lookup returns CDR1 SGHDT and CDR2 YYEEEE. There are 14 residues in the CDR3. Germline trimming cut 4 bases from V and 3 bases from J; bases unmatched to any gene: 5. The CDR3 coding sequence is TGTGCCAGCAGCACGCGGGGGGGACTCTACGAGCAGTACTTC. Its protein product is CASSTRGGLYEQYF. Variable domain in full (rest from reference TRBV5-6 and TRBJ2-7): DAGVTQSPTHLIKTRGQQVTLRCSPKSGHDTVSWYQQALGQGPQFIFQYYEEEERQRGNFPDRFSGHQFPNYSSELNVNALLLGDSALYLCASSTRGGLYEQYFGPGTRLTVT.

This clonotype was counted a few times. This chain joins TRBV24-1 and TRBJ2-7; D is unresolved. Germline CDR1 is KGHDR and CDR2 is SFDVKD. The CDR3 has 13 residues. V dropped 1 base and J dropped 7 bases, with 10 bases sitting between them. CDR3 in DNA: TGTGCCACCAGTGATTTCGCGGTGGGGGAGCAGTACTTC. The encoded protein is CATSDFAVGEQYF.

This clonotype was counted only a few times. The chain combines TRBV27 with TRBJ1-2; tentative D call: TRBD1 (6 bases). The CDR3 contains 14 residues. The ends were cut back, 4 bases at V and 4 bases at J, with 13 bases in the middle. Germline CDR1 MNHEY, CDR2 SMNVEV (reference sequence). CDR3 bases: TGTGCCAGCAGTTCAGGGGTCGTATTCTATGGCTACACCTTC. Translating gives CASSSGVVFYGYTF.

This clonotype was counted many times. V is TRBV5-6 and J is TRBJ2-5; D tentatively reads TRBD1 or TRBD2 (6 bases each). Germline values: CDR1 SGHDT, CDR2 YYEEEE. The CDR3 contains 16 residues. Trimming removed 0 bases at V and 7 bases at J, with 19 bases between. In nucleotides, the CDR3 is TGTGCCAGCAGCTTGGGAGGGACACGCTACGGGGGGACCCAGTACTTC. Its translation: CASSLGGTRYGGTQYF.

The rearrangement uses TRBV27 and TRBJ2-7; 10 nucleotides align to TRBD2. The V gene end was trimmed by 5 bases and the J gene end by 4 bases; junction bases not matched to a gene: 8. The CDR3 has 15 residues. Germline V gives CDR1 MNHEY, CDR2 SMNVEV (reference sequence). CDR3 sequence: CASSPQRGGGYEQYF. The CDR3 DNA reads TGTGCCAGCAGTCCCCAGCGGGGGGGTGGATACGAGCAGTACTTC.

The chain joins TRBV7-2 to TRBJ1-2; 9 nucleotides line up with TRBD1. V shed 3 bases and J 6 bases; nucleotides not matched to a gene: 5. The CDR3 totals 14 residues. CDR1 and CDR2 (germline): SGHTA, FQGNSA. CDR3 residues: CASSLAGQGDGYTF. CDR3 sequence (DNA): TGTGCCAGCAGCTTGGCGGGACAGGGCGATGGCTACACCTTC.

This clonotype has ten or more counts. The chain links TRBV29-1 to TRBJ2-1; TRBD1 agrees at 8 bases. The CDR3 runs to 14 residues. Trimming cost V 2 bases and J 7 bases; bases outside gene matches: 7. The V gene's germline CDR1 is SQVTM and CDR2 ANQGSEA. The CDR3 nucleotides are TGCAGCGTTGAACTGGCAGGGGGCCCAAATGAGCAGTTCTTC. As protein: CSVELAGGPNEQFF.

This clonotype showed up just a few times. This chain connects TRBV4-3 to TRBJ2-2, with D perhaps matching TRBD2 (6 bases). V was pared by 4 bases and J by 6 bases, with 12 bases between. This CDR3 is built from 14 residues. Germline assignment: CDR1 LGHNA and CDR2 YSLEER. The CDR3 sequence: CASSPSRLAGELFF. The CDR3 DNA follows: TGCGCCAGCAGCCCCTCTAGACTAGCCGGGGAGCTGTTTTTT.